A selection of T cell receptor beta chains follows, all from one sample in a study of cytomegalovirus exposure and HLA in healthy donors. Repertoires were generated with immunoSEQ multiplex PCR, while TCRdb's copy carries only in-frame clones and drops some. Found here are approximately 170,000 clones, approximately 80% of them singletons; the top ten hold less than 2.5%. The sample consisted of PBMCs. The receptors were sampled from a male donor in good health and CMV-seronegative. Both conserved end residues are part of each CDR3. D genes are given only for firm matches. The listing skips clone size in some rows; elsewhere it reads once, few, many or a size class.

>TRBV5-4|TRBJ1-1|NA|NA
CASSFPPGTDTEAFF
TGTGCCAGCAGCTTCCCCCCCGGGACTGACACTGAAGCTTTCTTT
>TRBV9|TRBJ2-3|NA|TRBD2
CASSARLAGRADTQYF
TGTGCCAGCAGCGCTCGACTAGCGGGAAGGGCAGATACGCAGTATTTT
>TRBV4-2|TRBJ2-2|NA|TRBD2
CASSQGGLAGGLGTGELFF
TGTGCCAGCAGCCAGGGGGGACTAGCGGGGGGGCTAGGCACCGGGGAGCTGTTTTTT
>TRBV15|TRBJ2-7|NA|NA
CATSRGEGPYEQYF
TGTGCCACCAGCAGAGGAGAGGGCCCCTACGAGCAGTACTTC
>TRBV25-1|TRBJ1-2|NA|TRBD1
CASSESGDRLFYGYPF
TGTGCCAGCAGCGAATCCGGGGACAGGCTCTTCTATGGCTACCCCTTC
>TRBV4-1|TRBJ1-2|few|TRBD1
CASSQQGAGEGYTF
TGCGCCAGCAGCCAGCAGGGGGCCGGCGAAGGCTACACCTTC
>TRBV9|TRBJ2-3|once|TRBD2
CASSVGNSGSVNTQYF
TGTGCCAGCAGCGTAGGAAATAGCGGGAGTGTGAATACGCAGTATTTT
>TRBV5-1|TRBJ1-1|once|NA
CASSLTAGGTEAFF
TGCGCCAGCAGCTTAACAGCCGGGGGGACTGAAGCTTTCTTT
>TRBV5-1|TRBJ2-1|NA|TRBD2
CASSIQTSAEEQFF
TGCGCCAGCAGCATACAAACTAGCGCAGAGGAGCAGTTCTTC
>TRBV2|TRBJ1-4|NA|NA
CASSEAGDVRRGKLFF
TGTGCCAGCAGTGAAGCAGGAGACGTAAGGCGCGGAAAACTGTTTTTT
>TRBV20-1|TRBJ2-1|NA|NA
CSAMGRGRGFF
TGCAGTGCTATGGGAAGGGGGAGAGGGTTCTTC
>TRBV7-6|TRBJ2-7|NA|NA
CASSRSGTTYEQYF
TGTGCCAGCAGCCGGTCCGGGACAACCTACGAGCAGTACTTC
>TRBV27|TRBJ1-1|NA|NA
CASSIDWTVNTEAFF
TGTGCCAGCAGTATAGATTGGACAGTGAACACTGAAGCTTTCTTT
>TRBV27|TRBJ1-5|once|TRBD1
CASSFPDRVHSNQPQHF
TGTGCCAGCAGTTTCCCCGACAGGGTCCATAGCAATCAGCCCCAGCATTTT
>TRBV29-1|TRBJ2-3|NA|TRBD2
CSVVLGLAGLARTDTQYF
TGCAGCGTTGTTCTGGGACTAGCGGGTTTGGCACGCACAGATACGCAGTATTTT
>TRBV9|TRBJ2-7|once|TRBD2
CASSVLAEDLYEQYF
TGTGCCAGCAGCGTCCTAGCGGAGGACCTCTACGAGCAGTACTTC
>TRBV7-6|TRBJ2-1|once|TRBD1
CASSLRDREKFF
TGTGCCAGCAGCTTAAGGGACAGGGAGAAGTTCTTC
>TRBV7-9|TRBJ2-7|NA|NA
CSSSLVNYEQYF
TGTTCCAGCAGCTTAGTCAACTACGAGCAGTACTTC
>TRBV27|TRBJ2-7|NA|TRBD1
CASGRYGTGWYEQYF
TGTGCCAGCGGACGATACGGGACAGGGTGGTACGAGCAGTACTTC
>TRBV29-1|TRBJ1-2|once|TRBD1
CSVTGGGDGYTF
TGCAGCGTCACAGGGGGCGGGGATGGCTACACCTTC
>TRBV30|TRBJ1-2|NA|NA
CAWGASYGYPF
TGTGCCTGGGGGGCCTCCTATGGCTACCCCTTC
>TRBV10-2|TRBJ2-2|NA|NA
CASSEPGGPHTGELFF
TGCGCCAGCAGTGAGCCCGGGGGGCCCCACACCGGGGAGCTGTTTTTT
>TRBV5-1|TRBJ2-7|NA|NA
CASSLSSNEQYF
TGCGCCAGCAGCCTCTCGAGCAACGAGCAGTACTTC
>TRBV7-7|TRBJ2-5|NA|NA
CASSSLASGETQYF
TGTGCCAGCAGCTCCTTAGCCTCTGGGGAGACCCAGTACTTC
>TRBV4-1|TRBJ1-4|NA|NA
CASRYTTGTNEKLFF
TGCGCCAGCAGATACACAACAGGCACTAATGAAAAACTGTTTTTT
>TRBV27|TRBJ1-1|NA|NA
CASSYGVDTEAFF
TGTGCCAGCAGTTACGGAGTGGACACTGAAGCTTTCTTT
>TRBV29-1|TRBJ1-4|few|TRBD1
CSVARGTGGIVNEKLFF
TGCAGCGTCGCGAGGGGGACAGGGGGCATTGTTAATGAAAAACTGTTTTTT
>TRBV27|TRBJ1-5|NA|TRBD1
CASSFRWQGAVQPQHF
TGTGCCAGCAGTTTTAGGTGGCAGGGGGCTGTTCAGCCCCAGCATTTT
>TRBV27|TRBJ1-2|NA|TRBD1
CASSPRTGTGDFNYGYTF
TGTGCCAGCAGTCCTCGGACAGGGACGGGGGATTTTAACTATGGCTACACCTTC
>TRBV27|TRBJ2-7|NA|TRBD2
CASSGLAGYEQYF
TGTGCCAGCAGCGGACTAGCGGGTTACGAGCAGTACTTC
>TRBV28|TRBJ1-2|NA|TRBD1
CASRTGGRNYGYTF
TGTGCCAGCAGGACAGGGGGTAGAAACTATGGCTACACCTTC
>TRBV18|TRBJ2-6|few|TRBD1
CASSPGTGVSGANVLTF
TGTGCCAGCTCACCCGGGACAGGGGTATCCGGGGCCAACGTCCTGACTTTC
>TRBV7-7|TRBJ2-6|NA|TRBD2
CASSPAGGRGANVLPF
TGTGCCAGCAGCCCAGCGGGGGGGCGAGGGGCCAACGTCCTGCCTTTC
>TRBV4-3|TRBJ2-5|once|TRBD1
CASSQDRGPETQYF
TGCGCCAGCAGCCAAGACAGGGGGCCGGAGACCCAGTACTTC
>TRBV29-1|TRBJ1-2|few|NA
CSVHSGFYGYTF
TGCAGCGTCCATTCAGGGTTCTATGGCTACACCTTC
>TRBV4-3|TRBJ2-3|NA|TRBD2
CASSQGPYRLAGTDTQYF
TGCGCCAGCAGCCAAGGGCCCTACAGGCTAGCGGGCACAGATACGCAGTATTTT
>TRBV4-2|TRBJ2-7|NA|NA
CASSQEDRAYEQYF
TGTGCCAGCAGCCAAGAAGATAGAGCCTACGAGCAGTACTTC
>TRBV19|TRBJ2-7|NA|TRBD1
CASSIGTGAVSEQYF
TGTGCCAGTAGTATAGGTACAGGGGCAGTCTCCGAGCAGTACTTC
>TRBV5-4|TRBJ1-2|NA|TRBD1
CASSLKGTGGYGYTF
TGTGCCAGCAGCTTGAAGGGGACAGGGGGCTATGGCTACACCTTC
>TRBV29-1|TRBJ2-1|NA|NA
CSVLHQASITYNEQFF
TGCAGCGTTCTCCATCAGGCGTCTATCACTTACAATGAGCAGTTCTTC
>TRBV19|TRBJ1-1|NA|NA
CASSGWTEAFF
TGTGCCAGTTCGGGATGGACTGAAGCTTTCTTT
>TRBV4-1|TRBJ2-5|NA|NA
CASSQDVARETQYF
TGCGCCAGCAGCCAAGATGTAGCCCGAGAAACCCAGTACTTC
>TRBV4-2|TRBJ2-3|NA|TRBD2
CASSQARGGISSTDTQYF
TGTGCCAGCAGCCAAGCCCGGGGGGGCATTTCTAGCACAGATACGCAGTATTTT
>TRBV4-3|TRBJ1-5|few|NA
CASSQGLQNQPQHF
TGCGCCAGCAGCCAAGGACTTCAGAATCAGCCCCAGCATTTT
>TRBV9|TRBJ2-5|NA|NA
CASSVTSRAQETQYF
TGTGCCAGCAGCGTAACCTCGCGGGCACAAGAGACCCAGTACTTC
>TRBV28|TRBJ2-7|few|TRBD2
CASSPGKGLAGVTYEQYF
TGTGCCAGCAGCCCGGGAAAGGGACTAGCGGGAGTCACCTACGAGCAGTACTTC
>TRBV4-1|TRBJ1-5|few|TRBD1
CASSQDGTGEVLDQPQHF
TGCGCCAGCAGCCAAGATGGAACAGGGGAGGTTTTGGACCAGCCCCAGCATTTT
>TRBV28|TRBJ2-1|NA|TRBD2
CASSLPGLAESTNEQFF
TGTGCCAGCAGTTTACCGGGACTAGCGGAGAGTACGAATGAGCAGTTCTTC
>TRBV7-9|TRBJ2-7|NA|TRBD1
CSSRDRGYEQYF
TGTTCCAGCCGGGACAGGGGCTACGAGCAGTACTTC
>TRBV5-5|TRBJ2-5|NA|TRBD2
CASSFRLARSQETQYF
TGTGCCAGCAGCTTTCGACTAGCGAGGAGCCAAGAGACCCAGTACTTC
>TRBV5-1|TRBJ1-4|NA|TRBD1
CASTPGRQGAQKLFF
TGCGCCAGCACCCCGGGGCGACAGGGGGCACAGAAACTGTTTTTT